The T cell receptor beta chain under discussion was sequenced for a study of PD-1 and CTLA-4 blockade in melanoma. Libraries were prepared by immunoSEQ multiplex PCR; TCRdb keeps only in-frame clonotypes and omits some of them. The sample holds approximately 15,000 clones, around 70% seen once. In its sample, this clone was seen a few times. Sequenced here: CD8+ T cells from peripheral blood, sampled from a patient given anti-PD-1 treatment. This receptor was obtained from a human donor with melanoma.

In DNA form, the CDR3 reads TGTGCCTGGTCCTACAACCAGGCGTACGACGAGCAGTACTTC. Amino acid sequence: CAWSYNQAYDEQYF. The V call is TRBV30, the J call TRBJ2-7; D is unclear. Trimming left V 5 bases short and J 5 bases short, with 19 bases between. The CDR3 runs 14 residues. Germline assignment: CDR1 GTSNPN and CDR2 SVGIG (reference sequence).